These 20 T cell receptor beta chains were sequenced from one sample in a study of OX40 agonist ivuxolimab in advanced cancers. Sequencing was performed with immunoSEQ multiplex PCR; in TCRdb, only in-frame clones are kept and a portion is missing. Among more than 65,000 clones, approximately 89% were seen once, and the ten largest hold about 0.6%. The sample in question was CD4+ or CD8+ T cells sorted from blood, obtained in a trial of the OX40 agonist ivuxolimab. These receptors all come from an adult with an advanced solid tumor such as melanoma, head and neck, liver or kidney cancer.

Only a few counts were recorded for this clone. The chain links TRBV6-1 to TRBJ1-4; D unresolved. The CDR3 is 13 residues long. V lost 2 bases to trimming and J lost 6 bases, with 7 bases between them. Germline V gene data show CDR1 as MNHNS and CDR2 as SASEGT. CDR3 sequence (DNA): TGTGCCAGCAGTGAAACCATTCATGAAAAACTGTTTTTT. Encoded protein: CASSETIHEKLFF.

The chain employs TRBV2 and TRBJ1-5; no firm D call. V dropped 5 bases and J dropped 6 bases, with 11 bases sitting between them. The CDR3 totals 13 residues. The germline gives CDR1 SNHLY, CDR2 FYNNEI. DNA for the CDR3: TGTGCCAGCAGTCGGGAAGCTGGTCAGCCCCAGCATTTT. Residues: CASSREAGQPQHF.

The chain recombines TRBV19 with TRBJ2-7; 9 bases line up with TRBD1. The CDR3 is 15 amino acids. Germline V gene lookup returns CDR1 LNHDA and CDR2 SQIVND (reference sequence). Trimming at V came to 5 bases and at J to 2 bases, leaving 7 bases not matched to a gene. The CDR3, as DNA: TGTGCCAGTAGTTCCCCGGACAGGGGCACCTACGAGCAGTACTTC. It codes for CASSSPDRGTYEQYF.

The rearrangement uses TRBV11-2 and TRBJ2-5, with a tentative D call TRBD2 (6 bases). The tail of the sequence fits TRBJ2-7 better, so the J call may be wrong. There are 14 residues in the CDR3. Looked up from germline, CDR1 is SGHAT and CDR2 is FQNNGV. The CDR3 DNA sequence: TGTGCCAGCAGCTCAACGGGACTGGGAGACGAGCAGTACTTC. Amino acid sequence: CASSSTGLGDEQYF.

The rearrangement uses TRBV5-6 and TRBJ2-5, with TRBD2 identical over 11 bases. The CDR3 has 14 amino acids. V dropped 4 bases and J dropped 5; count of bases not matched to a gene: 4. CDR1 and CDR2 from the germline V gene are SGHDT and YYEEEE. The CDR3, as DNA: TGTGCCAGCAGCCCACGACTAGCGGGGGAGACCCAGTACTTC. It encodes CASSPRLAGETQYF.

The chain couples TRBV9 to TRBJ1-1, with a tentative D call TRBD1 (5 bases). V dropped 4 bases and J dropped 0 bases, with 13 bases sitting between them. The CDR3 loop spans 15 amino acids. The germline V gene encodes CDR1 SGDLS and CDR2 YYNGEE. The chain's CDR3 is CASSFLRGVNTEAFF. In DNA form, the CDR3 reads TGTGCCAGCAGCTTCCTGCGAGGGGTGAACACTGAAGCTTTCTTT.

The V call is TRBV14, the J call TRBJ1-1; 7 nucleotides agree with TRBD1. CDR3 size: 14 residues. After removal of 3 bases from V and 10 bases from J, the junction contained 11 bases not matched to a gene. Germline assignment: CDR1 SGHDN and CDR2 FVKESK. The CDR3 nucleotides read TGTGCCAGCAGCCAGGATTTAGGGGGCCGGGGAGCTTTCTTT. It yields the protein CASSQDLGGRGAFF.

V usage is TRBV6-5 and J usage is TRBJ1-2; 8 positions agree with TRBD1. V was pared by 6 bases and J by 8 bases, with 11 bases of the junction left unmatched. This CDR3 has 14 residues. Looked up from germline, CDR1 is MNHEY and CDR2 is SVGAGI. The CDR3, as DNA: TGTGCCAGCAGAGAACAGGGGGTTGTGCGGGGCTACACCTTC. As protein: CASREQGVVRGYTF.

The CDR3 nucleotides read TGTGCCAGCAGCAAAGTCAAGGGAGAGAACACTGAAGCTTTCTTT. This sequence encodes CASSKVKGENTEAFF. V gene TRBV21-1 combines with J gene TRBJ1-1. TRBV21-1 is labeled a pseudogene. The CDR3 is 15 residues long.

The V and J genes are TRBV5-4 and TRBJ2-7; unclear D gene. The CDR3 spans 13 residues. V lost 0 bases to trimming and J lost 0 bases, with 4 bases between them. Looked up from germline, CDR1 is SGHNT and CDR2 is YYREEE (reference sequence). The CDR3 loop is CASSLVSSYEQYF. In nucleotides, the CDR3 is TGTGCCAGCAGCTTGGTCAGCTCCTACGAGCAGTACTTC. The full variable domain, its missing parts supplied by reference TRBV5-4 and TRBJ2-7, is ETGVTQSPTHLIKTRGQQVTLRCSSQSGHNTVSWYQQALGQGPQFIFQYYREEENGRGNFPPRFSGLQFPNYSSELNVNALELDDSALYLCASSLVSSYEQYFGPGTRLTVT.

The CDR3 loop is CASSPTSGGTYEQYF. As DNA, the CDR3 is TGTGCCAGCAGCCCAACTAGCGGGGGGACCTACGAGCAGTACTTC. This chain uses TRBV28 with TRBJ2-7, with 12 bases aligning to TRBD2. Germline lookup yields CDR1 MDHEN and CDR2 SYDVKM. With V trimmed by 6 bases and J by 2 bases, 5 bases remained unmatched. CDR3 length equals 15 residues.

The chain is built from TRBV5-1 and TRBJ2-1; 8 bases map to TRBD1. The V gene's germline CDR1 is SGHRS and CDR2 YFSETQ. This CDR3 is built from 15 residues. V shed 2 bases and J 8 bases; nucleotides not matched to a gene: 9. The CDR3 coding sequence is TGCGCCAGCAGCTTCCCCGAGACAGGGGCGGATGAGCAGTTCTTC. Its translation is CASSFPETGADEQFF.

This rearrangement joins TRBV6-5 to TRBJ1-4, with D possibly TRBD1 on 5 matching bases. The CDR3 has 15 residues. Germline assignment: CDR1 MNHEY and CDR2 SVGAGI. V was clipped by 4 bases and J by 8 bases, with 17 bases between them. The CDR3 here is CASSSRGAGREKLFF. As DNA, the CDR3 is TGTGCCAGCAGTTCTCGCGGTGCGGGACGAGAAAAACTGTTTTTT.

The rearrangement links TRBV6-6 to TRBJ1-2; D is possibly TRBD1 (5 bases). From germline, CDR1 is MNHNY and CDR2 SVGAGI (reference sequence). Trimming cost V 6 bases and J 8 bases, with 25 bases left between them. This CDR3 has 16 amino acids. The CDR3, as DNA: TGTGCCAGCAGCTCGGGGACGCCAATCATTTGGGAGGGCTACACCTTC. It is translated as CASSSGTPIIWEGYTF.

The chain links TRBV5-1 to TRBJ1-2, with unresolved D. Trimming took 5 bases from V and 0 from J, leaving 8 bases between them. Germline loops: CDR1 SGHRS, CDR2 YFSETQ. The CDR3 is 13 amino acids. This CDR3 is CASRGSPNYGYTF. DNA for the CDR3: TGCGCCAGCAGGGGCAGCCCTAACTATGGCTACACCTTC.

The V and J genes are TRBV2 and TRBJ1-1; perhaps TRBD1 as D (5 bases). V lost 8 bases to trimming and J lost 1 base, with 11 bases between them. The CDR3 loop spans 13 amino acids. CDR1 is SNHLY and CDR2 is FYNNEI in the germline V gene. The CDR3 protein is CASRGSRNTEAFF. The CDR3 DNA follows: TGTGCCAGCCGGGGGTCCCGGAACACTGAAGCTTTCTTT. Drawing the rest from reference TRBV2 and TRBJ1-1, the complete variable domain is EPEVTQTPSHQVTQMGQEVILRCVPISNHLYFYWYRQILGQKVEFLVSFYNNEISEKSEIFDDQFSVERPDGSNFTLKIRSTKLEDSAMYFCASRGSRNTEAFFGQGTRLTVV.

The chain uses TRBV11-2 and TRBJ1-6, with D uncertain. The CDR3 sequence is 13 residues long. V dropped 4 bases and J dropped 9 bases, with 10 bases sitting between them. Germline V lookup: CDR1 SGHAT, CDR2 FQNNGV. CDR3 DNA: TGTGCCAGCAGCTCGACCCTGAGTTCACCCCTCCACTTT. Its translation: CASSSTLSSPLHF.

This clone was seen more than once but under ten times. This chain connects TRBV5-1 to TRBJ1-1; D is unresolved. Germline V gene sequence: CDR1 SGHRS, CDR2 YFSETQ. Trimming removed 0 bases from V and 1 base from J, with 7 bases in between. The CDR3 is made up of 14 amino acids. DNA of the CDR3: TGCGCCAGCAGCTTGGTTCTATCGAACACTGAAGCTTTCTTT. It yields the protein CASSLVLSNTEAFF. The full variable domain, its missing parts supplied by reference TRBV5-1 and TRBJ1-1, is KAGVTQTPRYLIKTRGQQVTLSCSPISGHRSVSWYQQTPGQGLQFLFEYFSETQRNKGNFPGRFSGRQFSNSRSEMNVSTLELGDSALYLCASSLVLSNTEAFFGQGTRLTVV.

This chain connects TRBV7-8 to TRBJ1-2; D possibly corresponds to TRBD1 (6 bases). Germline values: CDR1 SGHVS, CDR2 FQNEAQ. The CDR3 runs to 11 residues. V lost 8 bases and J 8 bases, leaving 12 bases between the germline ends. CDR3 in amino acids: CASALGGGYTF. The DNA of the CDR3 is TGTGCCAGCGCCTTAGGGGGAGGCTACACCTTC.

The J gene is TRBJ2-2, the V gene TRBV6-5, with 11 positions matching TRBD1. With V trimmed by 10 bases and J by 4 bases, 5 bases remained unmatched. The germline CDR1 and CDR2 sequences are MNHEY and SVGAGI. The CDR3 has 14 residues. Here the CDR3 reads CATQGQGGTGELFF. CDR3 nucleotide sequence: TGTGCCACCCAGGGACAGGGGGGCACCGGGGAGCTGTTTTTT.